The clone carrying this T cell receptor beta chain was observed a single time. Its cognate antigen is unknown. The data were obtained in a study of T cell responses to AZD1222 COVID-19 vaccine. The study, taken as a whole, reports: Scientists sampled the repertoires only once the peak T cell response had passed. Regions left unmutated in variants are reportedly the target of nearly half of spike-specific TCRs. Spike regions recognized by vaccine-associated CD4 TCRs spanned the protein, led by 160-218 and 743-854.

The table came from immunoSEQ multiplex PCR; TCRdb's copy has only in-frame clones and leaves some out. The sample lists roughly 81,000 clones, 80% to 90% seen once, with roughly 16% in the top ten. V lost 5 bases and J lost 1, with 8 bases in between. The germline gives CDR1 GTSNPN, CDR2 SVGIG (reference sequence). The CDR3 is made up of 12 amino acids. The material was peripheral blood, obtained on day 0 of AZD1222 vaccination. The chain couples TRBV30 to TRBJ1-1; D is possibly TRBD1 (5 bases). The sequence derives from an adult in good health. CDR3 residues: CAWHRRNTEAFF. The CDR3 nucleotides are TGTGCCTGGCACAGGAGGAACACTGAAGCTTTCTTT.